The T cell receptor (beta chain) described here comes from a study of Ad26.COV2.S vaccination and SARS-CoV-2 variants. Study-level information: Among those in the COV1001 Ad26.COV2.S trial arm was the donor. Doses of Ad26.COV2.S were injected into muscle once or twice, 56 days apart.

Trimming stripped 2 bases from V and 4 bases from J, with 11 bases between. CDR1 is MDHEN, CDR2 SYDVKM, per germline. The CDR3 covers 14 residues. Treatment described: roughly 18 received Ad26.COV2.S at low or high dose, single or two shots; about 5 received placebo; per-sample allocation not given. The samples were gathered on day 63 after the first injection of vaccine or placebo. The data were produced by immunoSEQ multiplex PCR, yet TCRdb's version contains in-frame clones alone and is incomplete. The data show fewer than 400,000 clones, with around four fifths seen just once and 2% to 2.5% held by the top ten.

The source was peripheral blood, collected in a trial of Ad26.COV2.S vaccine versus placebo. This clonotype was obtained from a person between 18 and 65 years old who received the Ad26.COV2.S COVID-19 vaccine or a placebo. This rearrangement joins TRBV28 to TRBJ1-2; a weak D match, TRBD1 (5 bases). Written as DNA, the CDR3 is TGTGCCAGCAGTTTAGGTTCCGGGACCTATGGCTACACCTTC. Protein product: CASSLGSGTYGYTF.